This TCR beta chain is from a study of T cell responses to AZD1222 COVID-19 vaccine. Libraries were prepared by immunoSEQ multiplex PCR; TCRdb keeps only in-frame clonotypes and omits some of them. The sample consists of 25,000 to 40,000 clones, 88% of them appearing once. General study points: Recipients of AZD1222 seropositive at baseline numbered only six or seven. There were mostly white British donors and more females than males, and clonal diversity was possibly underestimated. Samples come after the peak T cell response, not at day 14.

The V gene lost 2 bases and the J gene lost 2 bases, with 10 bases spanning the gap. Germline V gene sequence: CDR1 KGHSH, CDR2 LQKENI. CDR3 length: 15 residues. Comment on this clone: Antigen specificity is unknown.

Source: peripheral blood, taken 28 days after the second AZD1222 dose. The receptor was derived from an adult who received the AZD1222 COVID-19 vaccine. J is TRBJ1-5 and V is TRBV18; D ambiguous. CDR3 amino acids: CASSPGIEGNQPQHF. CDR3 DNA sequence: TGTGCCAGCTCACCAGGGATAGAGGGCAATCAGCCCCAGCATTTT.